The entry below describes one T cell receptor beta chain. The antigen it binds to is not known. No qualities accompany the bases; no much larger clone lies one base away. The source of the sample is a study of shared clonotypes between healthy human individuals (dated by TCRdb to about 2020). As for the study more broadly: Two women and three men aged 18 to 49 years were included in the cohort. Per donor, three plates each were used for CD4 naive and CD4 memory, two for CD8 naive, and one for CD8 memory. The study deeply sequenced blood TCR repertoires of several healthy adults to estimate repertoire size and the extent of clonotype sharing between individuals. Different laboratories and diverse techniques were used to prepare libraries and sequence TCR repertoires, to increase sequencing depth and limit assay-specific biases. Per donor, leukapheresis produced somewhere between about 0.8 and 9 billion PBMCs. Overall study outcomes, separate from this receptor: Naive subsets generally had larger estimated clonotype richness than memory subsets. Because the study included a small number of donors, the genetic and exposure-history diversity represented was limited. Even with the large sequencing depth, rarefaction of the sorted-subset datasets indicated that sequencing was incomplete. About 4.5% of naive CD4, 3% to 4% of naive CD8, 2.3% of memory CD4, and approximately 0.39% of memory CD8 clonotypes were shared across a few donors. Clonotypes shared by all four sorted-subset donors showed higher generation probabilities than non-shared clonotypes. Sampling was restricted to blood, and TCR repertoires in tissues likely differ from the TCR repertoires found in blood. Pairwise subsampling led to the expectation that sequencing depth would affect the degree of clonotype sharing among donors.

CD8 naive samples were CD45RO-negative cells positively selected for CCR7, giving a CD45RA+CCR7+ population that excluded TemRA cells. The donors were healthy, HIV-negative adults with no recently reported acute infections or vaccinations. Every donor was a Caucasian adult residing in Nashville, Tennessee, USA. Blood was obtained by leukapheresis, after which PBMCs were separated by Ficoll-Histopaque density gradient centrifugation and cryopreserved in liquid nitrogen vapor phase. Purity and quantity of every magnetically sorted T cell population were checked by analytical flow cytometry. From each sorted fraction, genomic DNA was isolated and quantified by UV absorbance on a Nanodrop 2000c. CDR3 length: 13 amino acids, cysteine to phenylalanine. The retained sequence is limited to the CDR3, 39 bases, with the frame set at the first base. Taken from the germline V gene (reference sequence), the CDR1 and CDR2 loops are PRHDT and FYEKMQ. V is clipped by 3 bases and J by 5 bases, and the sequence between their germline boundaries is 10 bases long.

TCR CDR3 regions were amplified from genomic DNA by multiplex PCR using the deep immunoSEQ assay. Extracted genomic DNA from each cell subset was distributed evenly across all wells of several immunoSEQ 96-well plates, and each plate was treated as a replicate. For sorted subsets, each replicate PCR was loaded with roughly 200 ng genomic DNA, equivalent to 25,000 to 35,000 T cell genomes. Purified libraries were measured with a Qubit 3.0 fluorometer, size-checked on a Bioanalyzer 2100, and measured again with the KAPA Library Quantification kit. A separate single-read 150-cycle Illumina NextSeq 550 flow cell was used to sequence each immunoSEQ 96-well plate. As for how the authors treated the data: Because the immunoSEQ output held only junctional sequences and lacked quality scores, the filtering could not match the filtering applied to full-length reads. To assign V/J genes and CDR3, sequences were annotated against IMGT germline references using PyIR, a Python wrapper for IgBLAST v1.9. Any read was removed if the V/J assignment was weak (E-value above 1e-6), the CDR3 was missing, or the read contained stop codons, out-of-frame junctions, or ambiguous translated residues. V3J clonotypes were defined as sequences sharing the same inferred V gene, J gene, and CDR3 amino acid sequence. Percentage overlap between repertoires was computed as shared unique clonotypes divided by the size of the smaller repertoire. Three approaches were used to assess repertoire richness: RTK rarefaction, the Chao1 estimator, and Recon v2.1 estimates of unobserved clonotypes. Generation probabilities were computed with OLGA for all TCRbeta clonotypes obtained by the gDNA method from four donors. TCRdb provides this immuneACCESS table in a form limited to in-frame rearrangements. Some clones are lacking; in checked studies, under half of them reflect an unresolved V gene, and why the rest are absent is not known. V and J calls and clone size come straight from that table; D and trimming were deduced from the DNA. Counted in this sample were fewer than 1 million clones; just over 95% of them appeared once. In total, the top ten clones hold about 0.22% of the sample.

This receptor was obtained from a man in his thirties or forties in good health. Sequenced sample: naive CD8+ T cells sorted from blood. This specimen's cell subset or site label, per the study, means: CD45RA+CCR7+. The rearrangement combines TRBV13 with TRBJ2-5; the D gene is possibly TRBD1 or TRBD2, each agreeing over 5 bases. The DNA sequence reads TGTGCCAGCAGCTTGGGACCGAAGGAGACCCAGTACTTC. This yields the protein CASSLGPKETQYF.